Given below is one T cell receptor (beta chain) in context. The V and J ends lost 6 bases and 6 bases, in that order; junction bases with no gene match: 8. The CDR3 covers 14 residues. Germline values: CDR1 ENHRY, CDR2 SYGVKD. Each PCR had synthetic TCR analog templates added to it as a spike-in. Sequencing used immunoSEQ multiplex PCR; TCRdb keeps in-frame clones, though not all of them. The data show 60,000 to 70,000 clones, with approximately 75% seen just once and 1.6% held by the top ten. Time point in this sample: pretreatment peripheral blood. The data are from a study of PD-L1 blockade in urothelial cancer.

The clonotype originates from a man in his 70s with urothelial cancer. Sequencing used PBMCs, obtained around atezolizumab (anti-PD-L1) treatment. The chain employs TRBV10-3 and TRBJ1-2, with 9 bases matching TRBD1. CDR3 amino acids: CAIRLTGGTDGYTF. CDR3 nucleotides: TGTGCCATCAGGCTGACAGGGGGTACGGATGGCTACACCTTC.